This T cell receptor (beta chain) was profiled in a study of blood T cells in healthy people across ages (dated by TCRdb to about 2015). A note on the overall study: In model experiments, roughly one uniquely barcoded TCR beta cDNA molecule per two T cells was captured by template switching. To track age-related changes in TCR beta repertoire diversity, the study relied on deep sequencing normalized with unique cDNA molecular identifiers. Donors were grouped into four age groups: young (average approximately 15 years), middle-aged (approximately 41), aged (roughly 67) and long-lived (roughly 80). Donors of different ages were randomly distributed across sequencing lanes to avoid experimental bias. The study analyzed two additional independent replicas of 1 million unique cDNA reads from the same blood draw for two donors, one aged 18 to 29 and one aged 80 or older.

The table lists this clonotype with a count of one. The antigen this receptor binds is unknown. Per-base qualities were not stored, and no clone one base away is much larger. Study-level results and caveats: Observed TCR beta diversity per million T cells fell roughly linearly with age, and a significant reduction was already apparent by age roughly 40. Donor CMV infection status was unknown, potentially confounding age-related changes in expanded clonotypes. Since profiling was done on bulk unsorted PBMCs, naive and antigen-experienced compartments could not be conclusively compared. Estimates of total diversity based on one million sequenced T cells were regarded as lower bounds and as underestimates. Compared with the aged group, more naive CD4+ T cells, fewer expanded clones and increased TCR diversity were shown by the long-lived group, suggesting age selection. There was a strong correlation between observed TCR beta diversity and the percentage of naive T cells measured by flow cytometry.

Systemically healthy Caucasian individuals from Russia, 35 to 40 in total and aged roughly 6 to 100 years, were included as donors. Ten milliliters of peripheral blood were drawn from each donor into EDTA-treated Vacutainer tubes. Ficoll-Paque density-gradient centrifugation was used to isolate PBMCs, with at least 6.5 million per sample. Trizol reagent was used to extract total RNA from PBMCs, with at least 5.5 micrograms per sample. For every donor, flow cytometry on a PBMC aliquot measured the percentage of naive CD45RAhigh/CD27high T cells. Library preparation was by 5' RACE. Sequencing took place on an Illumina HiSeq 2500. A second PCR of roughly 6 to 11 cycles was run with a J-beta primer mix and a sample-barcoded 5' primer. A unique molecular identifier was introduced onto each TCR beta cDNA molecule by a template-switch 5' adaptor carrying 12 random nucleotides. At least 2.5 million CDR3-containing paired-end reads were obtained from each sample. The Mint cDNA synthesis kit, primed by a TRBC-specific oligonucleotide, was used to synthesize first-strand cDNA from all RNA. All cDNA was treated with uracil-DNA glycosylase and then went through a first 18-cycle PCR with the universal primers M1SS and BC2_uni_R. As for the original processing: For normalization, 1 million high-quality reads, each with a distinct molecular identifier, were randomly selected from each sample. Instead of being binned into consensus sequences, reads that shared molecular identifiers were thrown out. MiTCR, run with a Q25 quality threshold and the strictest error-elimination algorithm, handled CDR3 identification, clonotype clustering and error correction. A nonparametric unseen species model using Euler transformation provided a lower-bound estimate of total TCR beta diversity. Clones were called with MiXCR by TCRdb after fastp trimmed the public reads at Q25, and only in-frame beta chains were retained. All rows with the same CDR3 protein become a single entry with the most common DNA and genes. For this entry, the V and J calls and clone size follow TCRdb and not the study's own pipeline. This sample lists roughly 1,800,000 distinct CDR3 sequences; less than 50% were detected once. The ten most abundant clones make up roughly 2.1% of the sample.

V is reduced by 0 bases and J by 6 bases, leaving a spacing of 18 bases between them. From its cysteine to its phenylalanine, the CDR3 spans 17 amino acids. Solely the CDR3 DNA is kept, with 51 bases framed from the first base. From the germline V gene, CDR1 is MNHEY and CDR2 is SVGEGT. The chain links TRBV6-2 or TRBV6-3 with TRBJ2-4; TRBD2 could be the D gene, as 6 bases match. The clonotype originates from a middle-aged woman in good health. The sequencing sample was made of blood. The CDR3 protein is CASSYSPKGRRGNIQYF. The sequenced DNA is TGTGCCAGCAGTTACTCTCCTAAGGGCCGGCGGGGAAACATTCAGTACTTC.